This TCR beta chain comes out of a study of T-cell memory formation after mild COVID-19. The wider study: For the most part, TCR clusters were specific to one donor.

TCRdb reprocessed the 5' RACE reads with MiXCR, giving one entry per CDR3 protein. The sample shows 400,000 to 500,000 distinct CDR3 sequences, roughly 18% of them seen only once. This clonotype showed up just a few times. Specimen: PBMCs or a T cell subset sorted from them (not recorded which). The TCR comes from a man younger than 35 who had mild COVID-19 (a few samples of this study predate the infection). Cell type and time point are not known.

The DNA for the CDR3 is TGCGCCAGCAGCCCCTTAGGTTTAGGGGGAGCTTTCTTT. Translated, it gives CASSPLGLGGAFF. The chain couples TRBV4-1 to TRBJ1-1; possibly TRBD1 for D (6 bases). Deletions cut 4 bases from V and 10 bases from J, with 16 bases between. The germline V gene has CDR1 MGHRA and CDR2 YSYEKL. The CDR3 consists of 13 residues.